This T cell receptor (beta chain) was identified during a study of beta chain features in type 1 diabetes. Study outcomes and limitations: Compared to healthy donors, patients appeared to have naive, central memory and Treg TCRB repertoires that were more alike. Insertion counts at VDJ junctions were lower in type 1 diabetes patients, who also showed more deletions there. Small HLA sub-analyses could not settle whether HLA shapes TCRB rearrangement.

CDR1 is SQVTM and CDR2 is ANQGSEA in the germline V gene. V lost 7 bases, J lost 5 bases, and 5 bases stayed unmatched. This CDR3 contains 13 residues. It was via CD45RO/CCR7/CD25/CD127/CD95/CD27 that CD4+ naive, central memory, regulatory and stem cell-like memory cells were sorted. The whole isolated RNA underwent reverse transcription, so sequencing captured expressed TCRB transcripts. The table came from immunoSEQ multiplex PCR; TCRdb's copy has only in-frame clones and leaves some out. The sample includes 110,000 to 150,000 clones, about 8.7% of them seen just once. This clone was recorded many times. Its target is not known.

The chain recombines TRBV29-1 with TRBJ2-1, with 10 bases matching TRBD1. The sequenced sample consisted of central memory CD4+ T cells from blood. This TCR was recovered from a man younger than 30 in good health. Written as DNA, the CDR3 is TGCAGCGCCCGACAGGGGGCGGACAATGAGCAGTTCTTC. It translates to CSARQGADNEQFF.